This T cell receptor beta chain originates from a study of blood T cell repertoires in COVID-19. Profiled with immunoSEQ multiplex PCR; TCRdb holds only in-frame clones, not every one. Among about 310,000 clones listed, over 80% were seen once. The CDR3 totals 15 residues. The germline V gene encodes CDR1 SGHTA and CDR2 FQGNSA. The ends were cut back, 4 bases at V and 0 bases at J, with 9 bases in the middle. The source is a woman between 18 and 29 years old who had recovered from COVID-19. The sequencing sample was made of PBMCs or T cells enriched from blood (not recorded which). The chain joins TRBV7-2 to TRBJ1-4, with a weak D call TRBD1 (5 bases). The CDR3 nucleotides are TGTGCCAGCAGCTCTACAGGATCAACTAATGAAAAACTGTTTTTT. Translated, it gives CASSSTGSTNEKLFF.